The 27 T cell receptor beta chains given below trace back to one sample, sequenced in a study of blood T cell repertoires in COVID-19. TCRdb keeps only in-frame clones here, not all; method: immunoSEQ multiplex PCR. The table has tens of thousands of clones, 89% seen once. Sequenced material: peripheral blood. These receptors were taken from a man between 60 and 70 years old with COVID-19, enrolled during active disease.

The genes are TRBV4-1 and TRBJ1-4; perhaps TRBD1 as D (6 bases). Germline V CDR1 and CDR2: MGHRA, YSYEKL. Between the trimmed V and J ends, which lost 0 bases and 4 bases, there was a span of 9 bases. The CDR3 is 15 amino acids. The CDR3 DNA follows: TGCGCCAGCAGCCAAGATGCAGGGGTTAATGAAAAACTGTTTTTT. Its translation is CASSQDAGVNEKLFF.

This clone was picked up a small number of times. V gene TRBV10-2 combines with J gene TRBJ1-5; D gene unclear. The CDR3 covers 15 residues. Trimming cost V 2 bases and J 0 bases, with 8 bases left between them. CDR1 and CDR2 (germline): WSHSY, SAAADI. For the CDR3, the DNA is TGCGCCAGCAGTGAGGGCTCCGATAGCAATCAGCCCCAGCATTTT. It codes for CASSEGSDSNQPQHF.

The chain links TRBV19 to TRBJ2-7; 10 positions match TRBD1. Trimming took 0 bases from V and 2 from J; bases not matched to a gene: 4. CDR3 length equals 16 residues. Germline V lookup: CDR1 LNHDA, CDR2 SQIVND (reference sequence). The CDR3 DNA reads TGTGCCAGTAGTATAGATGGGACAGGGGCCGCCTACGAGCAGTACTTC. It yields the protein CASSIDGTGAAYEQYF.

V and J are TRBV30 and TRBJ1-1; no reliable D call. V shed 3 bases and J shed 4 bases, with 21 bases lying between them. Germline CDR1 GTSNPN, CDR2 SVGIG (reference sequence). This CDR3 region has 16 residues. DNA of the CDR3: TGTGCCTGGAGGCCCCGGCGTTCGGGATGGCGCACTGAAGCTTTCTTT. This sequence encodes CAWRPRRSGWRTEAFF.

The chain joins TRBV19 to TRBJ1-1, with D unresolved. The CDR3 has 12 residues. Germline-derived CDR1 and CDR2 are LNHDA and SQIVND (reference sequence). Between the trimmed V and J ends, which lost 3 bases and 8 bases, there was a span of 10 bases. This CDR3 reads CASSIYGVEAFF. The CDR3 bases are TGTGCCAGTAGTATCTACGGGGTGGAAGCTTTCTTT.

The V and J genes are TRBV9 and TRBJ2-3; 7 bases align to TRBD2. The CDR3 runs to 16 residues. Trimming removed 0 bases from V and 4 bases from J; junction bases left unmatched: 8. Germline V gene lookup returns CDR1 SGDLS and CDR2 YYNGEE. CDR3 residues: CASSVDLGRGSDTQYF. The CDR3 nucleotides are TGTGCCAGCAGCGTAGATCTAGGGAGGGGATCAGATACGCAGTATTTT. Full variable domain (rest looked up from reference TRBV9 and TRBJ2-3): DSGVTQTPKHLITATGQRVTLRCSPRSGDLSVYWYQQSLDQGLQFLIQYYNGEERAKGNILERFSAQQFPDLHSELNLSSLELGDSALYFCASSVDLGRGSDTQYFGPGTRLTVL.

This clone has only one observation. CDR3 bases: TGTGCCAGCAGCCAAGATCTAGCCTCCTACGAGCAGTACTTC. This translates into CASSQDLASYEQYF. The chain employs TRBV3-1 (or the pseudogene TRBV3-2) and TRBJ2-7; the D gene is possibly TRBD2 (5 bases). V was clipped by 0 bases and J by 0 bases, with 6 bases between them. Germline V gene lookup returns CDR1 LGHDT and CDR2 YNNKEL (reference sequence). The CDR3 spans 14 residues.

V gene TRBV7-6 combines with J gene TRBJ2-2, with 14 positions matching TRBD2. Germline assignment: CDR1 SGHVS and CDR2 FNYEAQ. The CDR3 totals 16 residues. Trimming removed 4 bases from V and 8 bases from J; junction bases left unmatched: 6. CDR3 nucleotide sequence: TGTGCCAGCAGCTCCGGGACTAGCGGGAGAGGAGGGGAGCTGTTTTTT. It translates to CASSSGTSGRGGELFF.

The CDR3 is CASSLGPKNIQYF. CDR3 in DNA: TGTGCCAGCAGCTTAGGGCCCAAAAACATTCAGTACTTC. The chain joins TRBV7-2 to TRBJ2-4; D gene ambiguous. This CDR3 contains 13 residues. The V end was cut by 1 base, the J end by 2 bases, with 3 bases between. Looked up from germline, CDR1 is SGHTA and CDR2 is FQGNSA.

The chain recombines TRBV27 with TRBJ1-2; TRBD1 might be the D (5 bases). Germline V gives CDR1 MNHEY, CDR2 SMNVEV (reference sequence). The CDR3 is 14 residues long. V was clipped by 3 bases and J by 3 bases, with 11 bases between them. CDR3 region: CASSFGQGDYGYTF. CDR3 coding DNA: TGTGCCAGCAGTTTTGGGCAGGGCGACTATGGCTACACCTTC.

The genes are TRBV5-1 and TRBJ1-1; 8 bases line up with TRBD1. Germline V gives CDR1 SGHRS, CDR2 YFSETQ. CDR3 length: 13 amino acids. J gave up 11 bases and V 3 bases, and 9 bases lay outside the gene matches. CDR3 DNA: TGCGCCAGCAGCTCAGGACAGGGACGCTTGGCTTTCTTT. As protein: CASSSGQGRLAFF.

The V gene is TRBV5-4, the J gene TRBJ2-1, with a possible D match to TRBD1 (5 bases). Deletions cut 0 bases from V and 7 bases from J, with 11 bases between. The CDR3 spans 14 residues. Germline CDR1 reads SGHNT; CDR2 reads YYREEE (reference sequence). CDR3 protein: CASSLARQSNEQFF. The CDR3 nucleotides are TGTGCCAGCAGCTTGGCTCGACAGTCAAATGAGCAGTTCTTC.

This chain uses TRBV7-8 with TRBJ1-1; 7 nucleotides align to TRBD1. This CDR3 comprises 15 residues. Per the germline V gene, CDR1 is SGHVS and CDR2 is FQNEAQ. V shed 5 bases and J 1 base; nucleotides not matched to a gene: 7. The CDR3 sequence: CASSPEGARNTEAFF. For the CDR3, the DNA is TGTGCCAGCAGCCCCGAGGGGGCGCGGAACACTGAAGCTTTCTTT.

This chain connects TRBV2 to TRBJ2-2; 13 positions match TRBD2. CDR3 length: 16 residues. The germline V gene encodes CDR1 SNHLY and CDR2 FYNNEI. The trim removed 5 bases at V and 6 bases at J, leaving 6 bases unmatched. CDR3 protein: CASSLRTSGSPGELFF. CDR3 DNA: TGTGCCAGCAGTCTTCGGACTAGCGGGAGTCCCGGGGAGCTGTTTTTT.

The chain has TRBV5-1 and TRBJ2-7; 9 nucleotides match TRBD1. The junction had 8 bases not matched to a gene; V was cut back by 0 bases and J by 7 bases. Germline-derived CDR1 and CDR2 are SGHRS and YFSETQ. The CDR3 loop spans 15 amino acids. The DNA for the CDR3 is TGCGCCAGCAGCTTGGCGCCGGGACAGGGAAGAGAGCAGTACTTC. This codes for CASSLAPGQGREQYF.

The chain carries TRBV2 and TRBJ2-2; the D gene is possibly TRBD1 (6 bases). This CDR3 has 15 residues. Germline V CDR1 and CDR2: SNHLY, FYNNEI. Trimming cost V 2 bases and J 2 bases, with 9 bases left between them. CDR3 protein: CASSEWGRNTGELFF. The CDR3 DNA follows: TGTGCCAGCAGTGAATGGGGGCGCAACACCGGGGAGCTGTTTTTT.

In its sample, this clone was seen once. The CDR3 is CASSLDGTSPETQYF. The CDR3 DNA sequence: TGTGCCAGCAGCTTAGATGGGACTAGCCCTGAGACCCAGTACTTC. V usage is TRBV11-2 and J usage is TRBJ2-5, with 9 bases identical to TRBD2. Germline lookup yields CDR1 SGHAT and CDR2 FQNNGV. The CDR3 runs 15 residues. V trimming: 0 bases; J trimming: 5 bases; junction bases outside the gene matches: 4.

The chain is built from TRBV4-3 and TRBJ1-6; no clear D gene. CDR1 is LGHNA and CDR2 is YSLEER in the germline V gene. CDR3 length equals 17 residues. Between the trimmed V and J ends, which lost 2 bases and 0 bases, there was a span of 11 bases. The CDR3 here is CASSQRRESSYNSPLHF. The DNA of the CDR3 is TGCGCCAGCAGCCAAAGGCGGGAGAGCTCCTATAATTCACCCCTCCACTTT.

This chain connects TRBV9 to TRBJ1-2; D is possibly TRBD1 (5 bases). V was cut by 4 bases and J by 4 bases, with 17 bases left in between. The germline gives CDR1 SGDLS, CDR2 YYNGEE. This CDR3 region has 15 residues. The CDR3 loop reads CASSQTGDMSYGYTF. The CDR3 nucleotides read TGTGCCAGCAGCCAAACAGGAGACATGAGCTATGGCTACACCTTC.

The chain employs TRBV6-2 or TRBV6-3 and TRBJ2-7; 7 bases map to TRBD2. Germline V gene lookup returns CDR1 MNHEY and CDR2 SVGEGT. The CDR3 spans 14 residues. The trim removed 5 bases at V and 3 bases at J, leaving 7 bases unmatched. The CDR3 DNA is TGTGCCAGCAGTGTAGCGGGTTTAATCTACGAGCAGTACTTC. Translating gives CASSVAGLIYEQYF.

The chain joins TRBV24-1 to TRBJ2-1; 11 nucleotides agree with TRBD2. CDR1 and CDR2 from the germline V gene are KGHDR and SFDVKD. The CDR3 has 22 residues. V shed 2 bases, J shed 2 bases, and the junction held 19 bases outside the gene matches. CDR3 DNA sequence: TGTGCCACCAGTGATTGGACGACCCTACTAGCGGGAGAGGGGGATCCCTACAATGAGCAGTTCTTC. Protein product: CATSDWTTLLAGEGDPYNEQFF.

V gene TRBV18 combines with J gene TRBJ2-1; 7 bases agree with TRBD1. The CDR3 consists of 16 residues. Germline CDR1 KGHSH, CDR2 LQKENI. V trimming: 2 bases; J trimming: 8 bases; junction bases outside the gene matches: 12. In DNA form, the CDR3 reads TGTGCCAGCTCACCATGGTCCCCACAGGGGAACTATGAGCAGTTCTTC. Protein: CASSPWSPQGNYEQFF.

The V and J genes are TRBV23-1 and TRBJ2-3, with D perhaps TRBD1 (6 bases). TRBV23-1 has ORF status, its function being uncertain. The V and J ends lost 3 bases and 2 bases respectively, with 12 bases between them. The CDR3 consists of 15 residues. The CDR3 DNA follows: TGCGCCAGCAGTCACCCCGGACAGTACACAGATACGCAGTATTTT. It codes for CASSHPGQYTDTQYF.

V usage is TRBV12-3 or TRBV12-4 and J usage is TRBJ2-1; D might be TRBD1 (5 bases). There are 13 residues in the CDR3. V was shortened by 5 bases and J by 7 bases, with 12 bases between the two germline ends. In DNA form, the CDR3 reads TGTGCCAGCAGTCTGGACACACAAAATGAGCAGTTCTTC. Translating it yields CASSLDTQNEQFF.

The chain joins TRBV19 to TRBJ1-4; 8 bases align to TRBD1. V shed 2 bases and J 8 bases; nucleotides not matched to a gene: 4. Germline lookup yields CDR1 LNHDA and CDR2 SQIVND (reference sequence). The CDR3 length is 14 residues. This CDR3 reads CASSITRQGEKLFF. For the CDR3, the DNA is TGTGCCAGTAGTATAACGCGACAGGGGGAAAAACTGTTTTTT.

V is TRBV13 and J is TRBJ1-1, with 8 bases matching TRBD1. V lost 5 bases to trimming and J lost 8 bases; unmatched junction nucleotides: 7. Germline V gene lookup returns CDR1 PRHDT and CDR2 FYEKMQ (reference sequence). This CDR3 is built from 13 residues. The CDR3 DNA reads TGTGCCAGCAGCGCTATGGACAGGGTGGAAGCTTTCTTT. Translating it yields CASSAMDRVEAFF.

The CDR3 coding sequence is TGTGCCAGCAGCCAAGAAGCGTGGAAACTGTTTTTT. Its translation: CASSQEAWKLFF. This rearrangement joins TRBV3-1 (or the pseudogene TRBV3-2) to TRBJ1-4; D is unresolved. Germline V CDR1 and CDR2: LGHDT, YNNKEL (reference sequence). The CDR3 is made up of 12 amino acids. V was shortened by 0 bases and J by 11 bases, with 7 bases between the two germline ends.